What follows are 13 T cell receptor beta chains derived from one specimen sequenced in a study of breast tumors, draining lymph nodes, adjacent tissues. Samples came from axillary lymph nodes draining the breast cancer. Each CDR3 protein gets one entry after TCRdb re-called the multiplex PCR reads with MiXCR. The table shows fewer than 150,000 distinct CDR3 sequences, with 20% to 25% occurring only once. The specimen sequenced was axillary lymph node tissue. Receptors were obtained from a female donor with breast cancer. Some clones in this sample may be carry-over from other donors' samples.

This clonotype has a count of ten or more. V and J are TRBV5-6 and TRBJ2-3; 12 bases fit TRBD2. The CDR3 runs to 17 residues. V dropped 0 bases and J dropped 5; count of bases not matched to a gene: 7. CDR1 and CDR2 (germline): SGHDT, YYEEEE. This CDR3 is CASSLGLAGGPRDTQYF. CDR3 bases: TGTGCCAGCAGCTTGGGTCTAGCGGGAGGGCCGAGAGATACGCAGTATTTT.

In its sample, this clonotype was seen many times. J is TRBJ2-3 and V is TRBV5-1; D may correspond to TRBD1 or TRBD2 (6 bases each). The CDR3 is made up of 16 amino acids. Germline V CDR1 and CDR2: SGHRS, YFSETQ. The V gene lost 5 bases and the J gene lost 6 bases, with 22 bases spanning the gap. The CDR3 region is CASRGGRGEWSDTQYF. The CDR3 DNA reads TGCGCCAGCAGGGGGGGCAGGGGAGAATGGTCGGATACGCAGTATTTT. Drawing the rest from reference TRBV5-1 and TRBJ2-3, the complete variable domain is KAGVTQTPRYLIKTRGQQVTLSCSPISGHRSVSWYQQTPGQGLQFLFEYFSETQRNKGNFPGRFSGRQFSNSRSEMNVSTLELGDSALYLCASRGGRGEWSDTQYFGPGTRLTVL.

There are many counts of this clonotype. The chain has TRBV9 and TRBJ2-5; the match to TRBD1 covers 8 bases. The germline CDR1 and CDR2 sequences are SGDLS and YYNGEE. The J segment lost 4 bases and the V segment lost 2 bases, leaving 7 bases of the junction unmatched. This CDR3 comprises 15 residues. In nucleotides, the CDR3 is TGTGCCAGCAGCGTCGCAGGGGGCCTGGGAGAGACCCAGTACTTC. Translated, it gives CASSVAGGLGETQYF.

This clonotype was counted only a few times. Being one base from a much bigger clone, this may be a read error. V gene TRBV6-4 combines with J gene TRBJ2-1; 7 bases agree with TRBD2. CDR3 length: 18 amino acids. Germline assignment: CDR1 MRHNA and CDR2 SNTAGT. CDR3 sequence: CAGSDSAGASVSYNEQFF. The CDR3 DNA reads TGTGCCGGCAGTGACTCCGCGGGAGCCTCGGTTAGCTACAATGAGCAGTTCTTC.

This clonotype came up many times. The V call is TRBV7-2, the J call TRBJ1-5, with D possibly matching TRBD1 (6 bases). The V gene lost 5 bases and the J gene lost 2 bases, with 13 bases spanning the gap. From germline, CDR1 is SGHTA and CDR2 FQGNSA. CDR3 size: 15 residues. The CDR3 loop is CASSRTVRGNQPQHF. CDR3 nucleotide sequence: TGTGCCAGCAGCCGGACAGTTCGAGGCAATCAGCCCCAGCATTTT.

This clonotype was observed at least ten times. V gene TRBV20-1 combines with J gene TRBJ2-2, with 10 bases identical to TRBD1. CDR3 length: 16 residues. The V and J ends lost 1 base and 0 bases, in that order; junction bases with no gene match: 2. The germline V gene encodes CDR1 DFQATT and CDR2 SNEGSKA (reference sequence). The CDR3 region has the DNA TGCAGTGCTAGAGGAGGGACAGGGGCGAACACCGGGGAGCTGTTTTTT. This sequence encodes CSARGGTGANTGELFF.

The chain employs TRBV6-1 and TRBJ2-1; D unresolved. The germline CDR1 and CDR2 sequences are MNHNS and SASEGT. V lost 8 bases, J lost 4 bases, and 9 bases lay in between. The CDR3 runs 12 residues. Written as DNA, the CDR3 is TGTGCCAGCCGCCGGCAGTACAATGAGCAGTTCTTC. Protein product: CASRRQYNEQFF.

This clonotype showed up many times. The V and J genes are TRBV24-1 and TRBJ2-3; 11 positions agree with TRBD2. V lost 9 bases to trimming and J lost 2 bases; unmatched junction nucleotides: 12. The CDR3 is made up of 17 amino acids. Per the germline V gene, CDR1 is KGHDR and CDR2 is SFDVKD. DNA for the CDR3: TGTGCCACCTCTGAGGGCTTAGCGGGAGGGCTCACAGATACGCAGTATTTT. Translation: CATSEGLAGGLTDTQYF.

This clonotype was seen at least ten times. This rearrangement joins TRBV6-6 to TRBJ1-4; D not resolved. CDR3 size: 14 residues. V was cut by 5 bases and J by 0 bases, with 7 bases left in between. The V gene's germline CDR1 is MNHNY and CDR2 SVGAGI (reference sequence). CDR3 region: CASSPIATNEKLFF. The CDR3 nucleotides read TGTGCCAGCAGTCCCATTGCAACTAATGAAAAACTGTTTTTT.

This clonotype showed up many times. The chain employs TRBV6-5 and TRBJ2-2, with 8 bases fitting TRBD1. From germline, CDR1 is MNHEY and CDR2 SVGAGI. J was trimmed by 6 bases and V by 2 bases; bases with no gene match: 11. There are 17 residues in the CDR3. The CDR3 coding sequence is TGTGCCAGCAGTTACAGAGGGACAGGCGTGAGGTCCGGGGAGCTGTTTTTT. Encoded protein: CASSYRGTGVRSGELFF.

This clonotype was found a few times. This chain's CDR3 is CASSQDASTDTQYF. CDR3 nucleotides: TGTGCCAGCAGCCAGGACGCGTCCACAGATACGCAGTATTTT. The chain uses TRBV28 and TRBJ2-3; no clear D. This CDR3 has 14 residues. Germline V gives CDR1 MDHEN, CDR2 SYDVKM. V gave up 6 bases and J gave up 2 bases, with 12 bases separating them.

This clonotype has only a few counts. The chain uses TRBV27 and TRBJ2-7, with TRBD2 matching 10 bases. This CDR3 region has 15 residues. Germline V gives CDR1 MNHEY, CDR2 SMNVEV (reference sequence). The J segment lost 6 bases and the V segment lost 5 bases, leaving 10 bases of the junction unmatched. The CDR3 loop reads CASSPSLAGVVEQYF. CDR3 DNA: TGTGCCAGCAGTCCGTCGCTAGCGGGAGTTGTCGAGCAGTACTTC.

The CDR3, as DNA: TGTGCCAGCAGTGCCGACAGACCTGGCAATCAGCCCCAGCATTTT. It yields the protein CASSADRPGNQPQHF. This chain joins TRBV25-1 and TRBJ1-5, with TRBD1 as a possible D gene (5 bases). CDR1 is MGHDK, CDR2 SYGVNS, per germline. V was pared by 4 bases and J by 2 bases, with 12 bases between. The CDR3 is made up of 15 amino acids. Complete variable domain (other parts from reference TRBV25-1 and TRBJ1-5): EADIYQTPRYLVIGTGKKITLECSQTMGHDKMYWYQQDPGMELHLIHYSYGVNSTEKGDLSSESTVSRIRTEHFPLTLESARPSHTSQYLCASSADRPGNQPQHFGDGTRLSIL.